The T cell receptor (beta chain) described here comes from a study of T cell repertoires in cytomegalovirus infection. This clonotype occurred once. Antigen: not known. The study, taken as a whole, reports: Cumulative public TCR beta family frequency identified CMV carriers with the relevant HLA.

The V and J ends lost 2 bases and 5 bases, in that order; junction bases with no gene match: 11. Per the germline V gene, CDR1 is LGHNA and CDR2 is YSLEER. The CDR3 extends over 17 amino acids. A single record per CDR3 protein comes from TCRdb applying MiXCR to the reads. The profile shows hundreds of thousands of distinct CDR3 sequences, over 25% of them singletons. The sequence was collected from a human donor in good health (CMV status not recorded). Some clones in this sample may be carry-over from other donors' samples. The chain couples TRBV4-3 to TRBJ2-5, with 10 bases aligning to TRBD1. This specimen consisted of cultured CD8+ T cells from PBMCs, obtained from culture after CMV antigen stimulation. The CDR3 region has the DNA TGCGCCAGCAGCCAAACAAGGCGGACAGGGGGTTCGGAGACCCAGTACTTC. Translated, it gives CASSQTRRTGGSETQYF.